Here is one T cell receptor beta chain with its context. The data derive from a study of blood T cell repertoires in COVID-19. The table came from immunoSEQ multiplex PCR; TCRdb's copy has only in-frame clones and leaves some out. Of about 110,000 clones in the sample, around 83% are singletons; the top ten hold just over 15%. The length of the CDR3 is 14 residues. Sequencing was done on a sample of peripheral blood. The rearrangement joins TRBV1 to TRBJ2-3; TRBD2, the table's D call, lacks a check against the DNA. TRBV1 is shown as a pseudogene. The receptor's source is a woman of 80 years or more with acute or convalescent COVID-19. As DNA, the CDR3 is TGCACCAGCAGCCCCGGGATTTACACAGATACGCAGTATTTT. Translated: CTSSPGIYTDTQYF.